The clone carrying this T cell receptor (beta chain) has only one observation. The antigen is not known. The sample comes from a study of T cells in Graves' hyperthyroidism and ophthalmopathy. Overall study findings and caveats: Researchers found most expanded thyroid clonotypes above 0.001 in blood as well.

Amplified TCR beta CDR3 regions came from RNA transcripts. An initial round of RT-PCR targeting the TCR CDR3 relied on the HTBI primer set. TCRdb passed the multiplex PCR reads through MiXCR, listing each CDR3 protein once. The table includes roughly 710,000 distinct CDR3 sequences, roughly 32% detected once. Germline CDR1 ENHRY, CDR2 SYGVKD. The CDR3 is 12 amino acids. The sequenced sample was blood. The chain carries TRBV10-3 and TRBJ2-7; TRBD1 agrees at 12 bases. The end of the DNA aligns better with TRBJ2-1, so the J call may be wrong. The source is a woman aged 40 to 50 with Graves' hyperthyroidism. The CDR3 DNA reads TGTGCCTGGGGGACAGGGGGCCACGAGCAGTTCTTC. It codes for CAWGTGGHEQFF.